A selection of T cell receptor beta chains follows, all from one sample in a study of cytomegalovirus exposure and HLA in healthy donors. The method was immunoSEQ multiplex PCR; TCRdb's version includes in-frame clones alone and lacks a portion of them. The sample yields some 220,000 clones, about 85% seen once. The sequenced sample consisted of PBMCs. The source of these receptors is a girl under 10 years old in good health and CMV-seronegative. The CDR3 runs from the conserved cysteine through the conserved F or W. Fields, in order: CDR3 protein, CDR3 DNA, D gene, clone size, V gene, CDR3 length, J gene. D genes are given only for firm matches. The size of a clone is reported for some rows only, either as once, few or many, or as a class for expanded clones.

CDR3 protein: CASSVGGSNQPQHF; CDR3 DNA: TGTGCCAGCAGTGTCGGAGGGTCGAACCAGCCCCAGCATTTT; D gene: NA; clone size: NA; V gene: TRBV25-1; CDR3 length: 14; J gene: TRBJ1-5
CDR3 protein: CASSDITGVYGYTF; CDR3 DNA: TGTGCCAGCAGCGATATCACGGGGGTCTATGGCTACACCTTC; D gene: NA; clone size: NA; V gene: TRBV7-9; CDR3 length: 14; J gene: TRBJ1-2
CDR3 protein: CASSTTPTVSYEQYF; CDR3 DNA: TGTGCCAGCAGTACCACCCCGACAGTCTCCTACGAGCAGTACTTC; D gene: NA; clone size: NA; V gene: TRBV6-5; CDR3 length: 15; J gene: TRBJ2-7
CDR3 protein: CASSFIQETQYF; CDR3 DNA: TGTGCCAGCAGCTTCATCCAGGAGACCCAGTACTTC; D gene: NA; clone size: NA; V gene: TRBV5-8; CDR3 length: 12; J gene: TRBJ2-5
CDR3 protein: CASSPPTGTLKQLIYGYTF; CDR3 DNA: TGTGCCAGCAGTCCCCCCACCGGGACACTCAAGCAGCTCATCTATGGCTACACCTTC; D gene: NA; clone size: NA; V gene: TRBV27; CDR3 length: 19; J gene: TRBJ1-2
CDR3 protein: CASSLTGDPQAQHF; CDR3 DNA: TGCGCCAGCAGCTTGACAGGGGATCCACAGGCCCAGCATTTT; D gene: TRBD1; clone size: NA; V gene: TRBV5-1; CDR3 length: 14; J gene: TRBJ1-5
CDR3 protein: CASSYDEGTGRYEQYF; CDR3 DNA: TGTGCCAGCAGCTACGACGAAGGGACAGGGAGGTACGAGCAGTACTTC; D gene: TRBD1; clone size: NA; V gene: TRBV7-9; CDR3 length: 16; J gene: TRBJ2-7
CDR3 protein: CASSVTVGGQYF; CDR3 DNA: TGTGCCAGCAGTGTTACTGTGGGGGGCCAGTACTTC; D gene: NA; clone size: NA; V gene: TRBV2; CDR3 length: 12; J gene: TRBJ2-5
CDR3 protein: CASSLDWPGKTQYF; CDR3 DNA: TGTGCCAGCAGCTTAGATTGGCCAGGGAAGACCCAGTACTTC; D gene: NA; clone size: NA; V gene: TRBV11-2; CDR3 length: 14; J gene: TRBJ2-5
CDR3 protein: CASSIAGRMNTEAFF; CDR3 DNA: TGTGCCAGTAGTATCGCGGGGCGGATGAACACTGAAGCTTTCTTT; D gene: NA; clone size: NA; V gene: TRBV19; CDR3 length: 15; J gene: TRBJ1-1
CDR3 protein: CASRGSSGPQHF; CDR3 DNA: TGTGCCAGCAGGGGGAGCTCGGGGCCCCAGCATTTT; D gene: NA; clone size: NA; V gene: TRBV2; CDR3 length: 12; J gene: TRBJ1-5
CDR3 protein: CASQDFIRTDTQYF; CDR3 DNA: TGTGCCAGCCAAGACTTTATCAGAACAGATACGCAGTATTTT; D gene: NA; clone size: once; V gene: TRBV6-5; CDR3 length: 14; J gene: TRBJ2-3
CDR3 protein: CASSPGQPGGYGYTF; CDR3 DNA: TGTGCCAGCTCACCGGGACAGCCAGGGGGCTATGGCTACACCTTC; D gene: TRBD1; clone size: NA; V gene: TRBV18; CDR3 length: 15; J gene: TRBJ1-2
CDR3 protein: CASSQRDSGRDNEQFF; CDR3 DNA: TGCGCCAGCAGCCAACGCGATAGCGGGAGAGACAATGAGCAGTTCTTC; D gene: TRBD2; clone size: NA; V gene: TRBV4-1; CDR3 length: 16; J gene: TRBJ2-1
CDR3 protein: CASTDLLRVNTEAFF; CDR3 DNA: TGTGCCAGCACCGATCTCCTTCGGGTGAACACTGAAGCTTTCTTT; D gene: NA; clone size: NA; V gene: TRBV6-5; CDR3 length: 15; J gene: TRBJ1-1
CDR3 protein: CASSPQQGVPYEQYF; CDR3 DNA: TGTGCCAGCAGCCCCCAACAGGGAGTACCCTACGAGCAGTACTTC; D gene: NA; clone size: NA; V gene: TRBV7-6; CDR3 length: 15; J gene: TRBJ2-7
CDR3 protein: CASSQDLGGEQYF; CDR3 DNA: TGCGCCAGCAGCCAAGATTTGGGGGGCGAGCAGTACTTC; D gene: NA; clone size: NA; V gene: TRBV4-1; CDR3 length: 13; J gene: TRBJ2-7
CDR3 protein: CASISGSHTEAFF; CDR3 DNA: TGTGCCAGCATCTCAGGGTCTCACACTGAAGCTTTCTTT; D gene: NA; clone size: NA; V gene: TRBV7-9; CDR3 length: 13; J gene: TRBJ1-1
CDR3 protein: CASSLDRTTYF; CDR3 DNA: TGTGCCAGCAGCCTTGACAGGACGACGTACTTC; D gene: NA; clone size: NA; V gene: TRBV11-1; CDR3 length: 11; J gene: TRBJ2-7
CDR3 protein: CASSFGTGGIYEQYF; CDR3 DNA: TGTGCCAGCAGCTTCGGGACAGGGGGGATCTACGAGCAGTACTTC; D gene: TRBD1; clone size: NA; V gene: TRBV5-6; CDR3 length: 15; J gene: TRBJ2-7
CDR3 protein: CASSQDLGGRSYNEQFF; CDR3 DNA: TGCGCCAGCAGCCAAGATTTGGGAGGCCGGTCCTACAATGAGCAGTTCTTC; D gene: NA; clone size: NA; V gene: TRBV4-1; CDR3 length: 17; J gene: TRBJ2-1
CDR3 protein: CASSLALATHEQYF; CDR3 DNA: TGTGCCAGCAGCTTAGCCTTAGCAACACACGAGCAGTACTTC; D gene: NA; clone size: NA; V gene: TRBV7-9; CDR3 length: 14; J gene: TRBJ2-7
CDR3 protein: CASSRTPYNSPLHF; CDR3 DNA: TGTGCCAGCAGTCGGACACCTTATAATTCACCCCTCCACTTT; D gene: NA; clone size: NA; V gene: TRBV6-5; CDR3 length: 14; J gene: TRBJ1-6
CDR3 protein: CASSNPRQRGFESKDTQYF; CDR3 DNA: TGCGCCAGCAGCAACCCCCGCCAAAGGGGATTCGAATCAAAAGATACGCAGTATTTT; D gene: NA; clone size: NA; V gene: TRBV4-1; CDR3 length: 19; J gene: TRBJ2-3
CDR3 protein: CASSFADKETQYF; CDR3 DNA: TGTGCCAGCAGCTTCGCAGACAAAGAGACCCAGTACTTC; D gene: NA; clone size: NA; V gene: TRBV5-4; CDR3 length: 13; J gene: TRBJ2-5